This TCR beta chain was sequenced in a study of T cell changes during pregnancy in multiple sclerosis. Clones were read by immunoSEQ multiplex PCR, and TCRdb kept only the in-frame ones, dropping some. The sample comprises some 45,000 clones, 80% to 95% of which are singletons, and under 2% rests with the top ten. The V end lost 5 bases, the J end lost 2 bases, and 16 bases lay between the germline ends. Germline CDR1 SGHTA, CDR2 FQGNSA. The CDR3 is made up of 15 amino acids. The sample in question was CD4+ T cells from peripheral blood mononuclear cells, obtained after pregnancy. This chain joins TRBV7-2 and TRBJ2-7; D is perhaps TRBD2 (6 bases). This clonotype was sampled from a female donor in good health, enrolled as a control in a pregnancy study. CDR3 in DNA: TGTGCCAGCAGCCCCTTTGGAGGGCCCCCCTACGAGCAGTACTTC. It codes for CASSPFGGPPYEQYF.